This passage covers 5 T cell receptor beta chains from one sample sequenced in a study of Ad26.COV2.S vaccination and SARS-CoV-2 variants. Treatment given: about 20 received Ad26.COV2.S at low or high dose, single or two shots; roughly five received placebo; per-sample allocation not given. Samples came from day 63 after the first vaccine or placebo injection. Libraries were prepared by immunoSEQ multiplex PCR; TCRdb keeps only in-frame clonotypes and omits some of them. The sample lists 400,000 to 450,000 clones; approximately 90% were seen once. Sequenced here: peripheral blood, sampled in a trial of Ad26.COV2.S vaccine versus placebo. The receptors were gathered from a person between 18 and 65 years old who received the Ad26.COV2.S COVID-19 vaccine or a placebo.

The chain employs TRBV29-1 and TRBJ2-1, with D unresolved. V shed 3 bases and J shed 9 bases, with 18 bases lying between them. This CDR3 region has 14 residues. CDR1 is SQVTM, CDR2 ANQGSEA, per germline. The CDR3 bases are TGCAGCGTTGAGTTGGGCGCGGCCTCTTTTGAGCAGTTCTTC. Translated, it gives CSVELGAASFEQFF.

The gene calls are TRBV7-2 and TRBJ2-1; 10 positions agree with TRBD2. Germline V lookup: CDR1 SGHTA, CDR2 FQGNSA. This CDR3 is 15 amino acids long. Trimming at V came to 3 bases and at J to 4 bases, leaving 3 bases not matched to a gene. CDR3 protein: CASSFRTSGYNEQFF. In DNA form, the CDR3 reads TGTGCCAGCAGCTTTCGGACTAGCGGATACAATGAGCAGTTCTTC.

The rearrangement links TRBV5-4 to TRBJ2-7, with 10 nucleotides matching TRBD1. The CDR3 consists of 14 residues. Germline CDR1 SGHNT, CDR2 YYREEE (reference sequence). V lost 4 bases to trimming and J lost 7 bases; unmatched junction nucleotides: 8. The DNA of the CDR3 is TGTGCCAGCAGCGGACCGGGACAGGGGTTGGAGCAGTACTTC. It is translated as CASSGPGQGLEQYF.

CDR3 in amino acids: CASSFNSGNTIYF. The DNA for the CDR3 is TGTGCCAGTAGTTTTAACTCTGGAAACACCATATATTTT. J is TRBJ1-3 and V is TRBV19; D not certain. The CDR3 is made up of 13 amino acids. The V end lost 5 bases, the J end lost 0 bases, and 5 bases lay between the germline ends. Germline V gene lookup returns CDR1 LNHDA and CDR2 SQIVND (reference sequence).

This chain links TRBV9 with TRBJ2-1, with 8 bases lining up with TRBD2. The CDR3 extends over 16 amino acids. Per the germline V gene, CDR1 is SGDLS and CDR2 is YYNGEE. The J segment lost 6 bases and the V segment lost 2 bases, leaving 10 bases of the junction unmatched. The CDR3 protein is CASSVVPEREFNEQFF. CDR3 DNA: TGTGCCAGCAGCGTGGTACCGGAGCGGGAGTTCAATGAGCAGTTCTTC.